The clone carrying this TCR beta chain occurred once. This sample stems from a study of T cell responses to AZD1222 COVID-19 vaccine. Sequencing was performed with immunoSEQ multiplex PCR; in TCRdb, only in-frame clones are kept and a portion is missing. The sample has more than 95,000 clones; about 79% are singletons. Germline CDR1 is MGHRA and CDR2 is YSYEKL. This CDR3 comprises 14 residues. With V trimmed by 3 bases and J by 7 bases, 6 bases remained unmatched. The source material was peripheral blood, sampled 28 days after the second AZD1222 dose. V is TRBV4-1 and J is TRBJ1-5; 7 positions match TRBD1. The clonotype was recovered from an adult who received the AZD1222 COVID-19 vaccine. The CDR3 sequence is CASSQTTGVQPQHF. The CDR3 DNA reads TGCGCCAGCAGCCAGACTACAGGGGTGCAGCCCCAGCATTTT.